This TCR beta chain was sequenced in a study of blood T cells in healthy people across ages. This clonotype has a handful of counts. Antigen specificity is unknown. The study drew donors from healthy Caucasian individuals in Russia aged roughly 6 to 95. CDR1 is DFQATT, CDR2 SNEGSKA, per germline (reference sequence). This CDR3 is 12 amino acids long. Trimming at V came to 5 bases and at J to 7 bases, leaving 6 bases not matched to a gene. Study results and limitations: Roughly linear age-related decline in beta diversity appeared, significant by age roughly 40. Strong correlation existed between TCR beta diversity and naive T cell percentage.

Primed by a sample-barcoded 5' primer and a J-beta primer mix, a second PCR proceeded for 7 to 11 cycles. TCRdb ran MiXCR on the 5' RACE reads and lists one entry per CDR3 protein. The sample records 2 million or so distinct CDR3 sequences, about 50% being singletons. The TCR originated in a woman between 40 and 50 years old in good health. Source material: blood. The V gene is TRBV20-1, the J gene TRBJ2-7, with 9 bases aligning to TRBD1. The CDR3 DNA sequence: TGCAGTGCTGTACAGGGGGCGGGTGAGCAGTACTTC. Protein sequence: CSAVQGAGEQYF.